What follows are 7 T cell receptor beta chains derived from one specimen sequenced in a study of control samples from healthy donors and cancer patients. Assay: immunoSEQ multiplex PCR; the TCRdb copy retains only in-frame clones and omits some. The sample shows some 90,000 clones, roughly nine tenths of them seen only once. The sequencing sample was made of blood. These receptors all stem from a woman aged 60-75 years in good health.

The chain links TRBV7-3 to TRBJ2-3; maybe TRBD1 (6 bases). V lost 2 bases and J 3 bases, leaving 12 bases between the germline ends. The CDR3 runs to 15 residues. Germline assignment: CDR1 SGHTA and CDR2 FQGTGA. In DNA form, the CDR3 reads TGTGCCAGCAGCTTAGGGGGCCCCGGTACAGATACGCAGTATTTT. Its protein is CASSLGGPGTDTQYF.

The chain employs TRBV27 and TRBJ1-4; TRBD1 agrees at 7 bases. Germline V gives CDR1 MNHEY, CDR2 SMNVEV (reference sequence). The CDR3 sequence is 14 residues long. The ends lost 2 bases at V and 8 bases at J; junction bases unmatched: 5. CDR3 region: CASSLRQGREKLFF. DNA for the CDR3: TGTGCCAGCAGTTTACGACAGGGAAGGGAAAAACTGTTTTTT. The full variable domain, in which reference TRBV27 and TRBJ1-4 provide the parts outside the CDR3, is EAQVTQNPRYLITVTGKKLTVTCSQNMNHEYMSWYRQDPGLGLRQIYYSMNVEVTDKGDVPEGYKVSRKEKRNFPLILESPSPNQTSLYFCASSLRQGREKLFFGSGTQLSVL.

The chain couples TRBV25-1 to TRBJ2-1, with D perhaps TRBD1 (6 bases). The CDR3 contains 15 residues. Trimming pared 0 bases from V and 4 bases from J, leaving 10 bases between. The V gene's germline CDR1 is MGHDK and CDR2 SYGVNS. CDR3 DNA: TGTGCCAGCAGTGAATATAAACAGGGATACAATGAGCAGTTCTTC. It specifies CASSEYKQGYNEQFF. Using reference TRBV25-1 and TRBJ2-1 for the parts outside the CDR3, the full variable domain is EADIYQTPRYLVIGTGKKITLECSQTMGHDKMYWYQQDPGMELHLIHYSYGVNSTEKGDLSSESTVSRIRTEHFPLTLESARPSHTSQYLCASSEYKQGYNEQFFGPGTRLTVL.

This clone was counted a single time. The chain is built from TRBV25-1 and TRBJ1-1; no clear D. Trimming removed 2 bases from V and 1 base from J, with 2 bases in between. Germline loops: CDR1 MGHDK, CDR2 SYGVNS. This CDR3 spans 12 amino acids. This CDR3 reads CASSEGNTEAFF. CDR3 DNA: TGTGCCAGCAGTGAAGGGAACACTGAAGCTTTCTTT.

The chain has TRBV28 and TRBJ1-6, with TRBD1 matching over 8 bases. Per germline, CDR1 MDHEN and CDR2 SYDVKM. CDR3 size: 15 residues. V lost 6 bases to trimming and J lost 6 bases; unmatched junction nucleotides: 7. Written as DNA, the CDR3 is TGTGCCAGCAGCTGGTCCGGACAGGGTAATTCACCCCTCCACTTT. This gives the protein CASSWSGQGNSPLHF. The complete variable domain, with remaining parts taken from reference TRBV28 and TRBJ1-6, reads DVKVTQSSRYLVKRTGEKVFLECVQDMDHENMFWYRQDPGLGLRLIYFSYDVKMKEKGDIPEGYSVSREKKERFSLILESASTNQTSMYLCASSWSGQGNSPLHFGNGTRLTVT.

This rearrangement joins TRBV28 to TRBJ1-1, with unresolved D. Germline CDR1 MDHEN, CDR2 SYDVKM. V lost 7 bases to trimming and J lost 11 bases, with 17 bases between them. The CDR3 has 12 residues. CDR3 nucleotide sequence: TGTGCCAGCACCCCATCGATCGGATCGGCTTTCTTT. Amino acids: CASTPSIGSAFF.

The gene calls are TRBV5-8 and TRBJ1-3; the match to TRBD1 covers 8 bases. V lost 4 bases to trimming and J lost 3 bases; unmatched junction nucleotides: 6. Germline CDR1 SGHTS, CDR2 YDEGEE. The CDR3 sequence is 15 residues long. CDR3 amino acids: CASSQQGARGNTIYF. CDR3 sequence (DNA): TGTGCCAGCAGCCAGCAGGGGGCGCGTGGAAACACCATATATTTT.